The 4 T cell receptor beta chains presented below share a single source sample, sequenced in a study of beta chain features in type 1 diabetes. The entirety of the isolated RNA underwent reverse transcription, so expressed TCRB transcripts were sequenced. The protocol was immunoSEQ multiplex PCR, while the TCRdb copy is restricted to in-frame clones and leaves out a portion. The data hold hundreds of thousands of clones, with roughly a sixth observed a single time. The sample taken for sequencing was naive CD4+ T cells from blood. These receptor sequences come from a man aged 18 to 29 in good health.

The chain combines TRBV7-3 with TRBJ1-1, with a weak D call TRBD1 (5 bases). V was shortened by 3 bases and J by 5 bases, with 13 bases between the two germline ends. Germline V gene sequence: CDR1 SGHTA, CDR2 FQGTGA. The CDR3 extends over 14 amino acids. CDR3 sequence reads: CASSLSREGTEAFF. CDR3 in DNA: TGTGCCAGCAGCTTGTCCAGGGAGGGGACTGAAGCTTTCTTT.

DNA of the CDR3: TGTGCCAGCAGCTTAAAACGGGGAAGTTACGCTGAAGCTTTCTTT. It encodes CASSLKRGSYAEAFF. The rearrangement uses TRBV7-2 and TRBJ1-1; unclear D gene. The germline gives CDR1 SGHTA, CDR2 FQGNSA. Trimming removed 2 bases at V and 6 bases at J, with 16 bases between. CDR3 length: 15 residues.

This chain uses TRBV7-3 with TRBJ1-6, with TRBD1 as a possible D gene (6 bases). The CDR3 is 12 amino acids. The V gene's germline CDR1 is SGHTA and CDR2 FQGTGA. V was shortened by 6 bases and J by 7 bases, with 7 bases between the two germline ends. This CDR3 is CASSQGNSPLHF. The CDR3 DNA follows: TGTGCCAGCAGTCAGGGGAATTCACCCCTCCACTTT.

Only a few counts were recorded for this clone. Other nucleotide sequences from this sample produce the same CDR3. This chain's CDR3 is CASSQVRVETQYF. CDR3 DNA sequence: TGCGCCAGCAGCCAAGTCAGGGTTGAGACCCAGTACTTC. The chain combines TRBV4-1 with TRBJ2-5; possible D gene TRBD1, 5 bases. Germline V lookup: CDR1 MGHRA, CDR2 YSYEKL. Trimming took 1 base from V and 5 from J, leaving 8 bases between them. This CDR3 region has 13 residues.